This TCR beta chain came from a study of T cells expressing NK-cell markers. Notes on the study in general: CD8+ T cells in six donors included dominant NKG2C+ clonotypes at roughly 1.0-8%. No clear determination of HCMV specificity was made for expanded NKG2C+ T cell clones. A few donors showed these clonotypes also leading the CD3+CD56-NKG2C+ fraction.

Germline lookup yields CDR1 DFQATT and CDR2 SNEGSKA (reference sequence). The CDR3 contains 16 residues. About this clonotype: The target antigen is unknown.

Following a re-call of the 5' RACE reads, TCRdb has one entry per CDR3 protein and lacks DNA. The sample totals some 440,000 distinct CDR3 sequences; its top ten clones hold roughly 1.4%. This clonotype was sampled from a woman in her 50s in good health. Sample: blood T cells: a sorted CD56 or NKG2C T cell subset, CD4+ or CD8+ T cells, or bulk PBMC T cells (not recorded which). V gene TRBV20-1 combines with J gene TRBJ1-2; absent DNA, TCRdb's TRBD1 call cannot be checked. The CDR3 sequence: CSAPARGGTGDYGYTF.